A single sample is the source of the 25 T cell receptor beta chains below, sequenced in a study of beta chain features in type 1 diabetes. General study points: Shorter TCRB CDR3s, moderately but significantly so, marked every one of the four CD4+ subsets in Type 1 diabetes patients.

Every isolated RNA sample was fully reverse transcribed, so sequencing captured expressed TCRB transcripts. The table came from immunoSEQ multiplex PCR; TCRdb's copy has only in-frame clones and leaves some out. This table holds 150,000 to 200,000 clones, roughly 8% found once. Their antigens remain unidentified. Sequencing used central memory CD4+ T cells from blood. Every receptor here comes from a young woman with type 1 diabetes.

This clone was counted a few times. CDR3 sequence: CASSLRLAGGYNEQFF. The CDR3, as DNA: TGCGCCAGCAGCTTGAGGCTAGCGGGAGGGTACAATGAGCAGTTCTTC. The chain has TRBV5-1 and TRBJ2-1, with 12 nucleotides matching TRBD2. The length of the CDR3 is 16 residues. CDR1 is SGHRS, CDR2 YFSETQ, per germline. V shed 1 base and J 4 bases; nucleotides not matched to a gene: 3. The whole variable domain, filled in from reference TRBV5-1 and TRBJ2-1, reads KAGVTQTPRYLIKTRGQQVTLSCSPISGHRSVSWYQQTPGQGLQFLFEYFSETQRNKGNFPGRFSGRQFSNSRSEMNVSTLELGDSALYLCASSLRLAGGYNEQFFGPGTRLTVL.

This clone was seen only a few times. V usage is TRBV2 and J usage is TRBJ1-2; a possible D gene is TRBD1 (5 bases). The germline gives CDR1 SNHLY, CDR2 FYNNEI. V was clipped by 5 bases and J by 6 bases, with 25 bases between them. This CDR3 contains 17 residues. CDR3 sequence: CASSSGLGSGATNGYTF. The CDR3 DNA reads TGTGCCAGCAGTAGTGGGCTTGGTTCTGGGGCTACCAATGGCTACACCTTC.

This clone was seen only a few times. V is TRBV5-4 and J is TRBJ2-1, with a possible D match to TRBD2 (6 bases). The length of the CDR3 is 16 residues. Germline CDR1 is SGHNT and CDR2 is YYREEE (reference sequence). With 5 bases removed from V and 7 bases from J, the gap between germline ends came to 22 bases. The CDR3 spells CASREGLGESRNEQFF. DNA for the CDR3: TGTGCCAGCAGGGAGGGTCTTGGGGAATCGCGGAATGAGCAGTTCTTC.

This chain connects TRBV4-2 to TRBJ2-3, with D maybe TRBD1 (5 bases). Germline V lookup: CDR1 LGHNA, CDR2 YNFKEQ. CDR3 length equals 15 residues. The ends were cut back, 1 base at V and 1 base at J, with 9 bases in the middle. DNA of the CDR3: TGTGCCAGCAGCCAAGGACAGCAGGGCACAGATACGCAGTATTTT. It codes for CASSQGQQGTDTQYF.

This clone came up a few times. The chain couples TRBV19 to TRBJ2-1, with D perhaps TRBD1 (6 bases). The germline CDR1 and CDR2 sequences are LNHDA and SQIVND (reference sequence). V dropped 10 bases and J dropped 7 bases, with 17 bases sitting between them. The CDR3 spans 13 residues. CDR3 coding DNA: TGTGCCACCGGAAGGTCCAGGGGTAATGAGCAGTTCTTC. Translated, it gives CATGRSRGNEQFF.

This chain joins TRBV30 and TRBJ1-5; TRBD1 is a possible D gene (6 bases). The CDR3 extends over 14 amino acids. From germline, CDR1 is GTSNPN and CDR2 SVGIG (reference sequence). The V and J ends lost 3 bases and 7 bases respectively, with 16 bases between them. The CDR3 protein is CAWSALTGQQPQHF. The CDR3 bases are TGTGCCTGGAGCGCCCTGACAGGACAACAGCCCCAGCATTTT.

This clone was counted only a few times. The gene calls are TRBV29-1 and TRBJ1-2; D unresolved. The CDR3 spans 11 residues. Trimming removed 4 bases from V and 8 bases from J, with 11 bases in between. Germline V gene sequence: CDR1 SQVTM, CDR2 ANQGSEA. This chain's CDR3 is CSVGAEGGYTF. CDR3 DNA sequence: TGCAGCGTTGGGGCAGAGGGAGGCTACACCTTC. Complete variable domain (other parts from reference TRBV29-1 and TRBJ1-2): SAVISQKPSRDICQRGTSLTIQCQVDSQVTMMFWYRQQPGQSLTLIATANQGSEATYESGFVIDKFPISRPNLTFSTLTVSNMSPEDSSIYLCSVGAEGGYTFGSGTRLTVV.

This clone showed up just a few times. The CDR3: CASSLGNRGETQYF. The CDR3 region has the DNA TGCGCCAGCAGCCTAGGTAACCGGGGAGAGACCCAGTACTTC. This sequence joins TRBV5-1 and TRBJ2-5; TRBD2 is a possible D gene (5 bases). This CDR3 region has 14 residues. V lost 4 bases and J lost 4, with 14 bases in between. Per germline, CDR1 SGHRS and CDR2 YFSETQ.

V is TRBV7-2 and J is TRBJ2-5; 7 bases align to TRBD2. CDR3 size: 16 residues. Trimming at V came to 5 bases and at J to 5 bases, leaving 14 bases not matched to a gene. Per germline, CDR1 SGHTA and CDR2 FQGNSA. CDR3 region: CASSRTRAGSSETQYF. The CDR3 DNA follows: TGTGCCAGCAGCAGAACCCGAGCGGGGTCCTCGGAGACCCAGTACTTC.

The chain links TRBV5-1 to TRBJ2-5; 12 nucleotides line up with TRBD2. CDR1 SGHRS and CDR2 YFSETQ come from the germline V gene. CDR3 length equals 15 residues. V gave up 3 bases and J gave up 5 bases; unmatched junction bases: 5. The CDR3 spells CASSSPSGGVETQYF. CDR3 nucleotides: TGCGCCAGCAGCTCCCCTAGCGGGGGGGTCGAGACCCAGTACTTC. Filled out from reference TRBV5-1 and TRBJ2-5, the complete variable domain reads KAGVTQTPRYLIKTRGQQVTLSCSPISGHRSVSWYQQTPGQGLQFLFEYFSETQRNKGNFPGRFSGRQFSNSRSEMNVSTLELGDSALYLCASSSPSGGVETQYFGPGTRLLVL.

The chain links TRBV19 to TRBJ2-1, with D possibly TRBD1 on 5 matching bases. This CDR3 is 14 amino acids long. V dropped 9 bases and J dropped 5 bases, with 17 bases sitting between them. CDR1 is LNHDA and CDR2 is SQIVND in the germline V gene (reference sequence). The CDR3 DNA is TGTGCCAGCCACAATAATAGGGGCAACAATGAGCAGTTCTTC. Translated, it gives CASHNNRGNNEQFF.

There are a few counts of this clone. V is TRBV5-1 and J is TRBJ2-2; 12 nucleotides align to TRBD2. Germline CDR1 is SGHRS and CDR2 is YFSETQ. This CDR3 region has 15 residues. V lost 4 bases and J lost 6; bases outside the gene matches: 4. The CDR3 nucleotides are TGCGCCAGCAGCCTGACTAGCGGGGGCCCCGGGGAGCTGTTTTTT. It specifies CASSLTSGGPGELFF.

This clone was found a few times. The J gene is TRBJ2-7, the V gene TRBV7-2, with a weak D call TRBD1 (5 bases). With 5 bases removed from V and 3 bases from J, the gap between germline ends came to 14 bases. Looked up from germline, CDR1 is SGHTA and CDR2 is FQGNSA. There are 14 residues in the CDR3. The CDR3 region is CASSTRQTGYEQYF. CDR3 nucleotide sequence: TGTGCCAGCAGCACGCGACAGACTGGCTACGAGCAGTACTTC.

This clone was found a few times. DNA of the CDR3: TGTGCCAGCAGCCCGAACAGGGCACTAGCCAAAAACATTCAGTACTTC. It codes for CASSPNRALAKNIQYF. The chain links TRBV7-9 to TRBJ2-4; D perhaps matches TRBD1 (6 bases). The CDR3 length is 16 residues. Germline-derived CDR1 and CDR2 are SEHNR and FQNEAQ (reference sequence). Trimming took 5 bases from V and 0 from J, leaving 14 bases between them.

The genes are TRBV7-3 and TRBJ1-1, with 8 bases identical to TRBD1. CDR1 and CDR2 from the germline V gene are SGHTA and FQGTGA. V trimming: 4 bases; J trimming: 4 bases; junction bases outside the gene matches: 2. CDR3 length equals 13 residues. Here the CDR3 reads CASSSQGATEAFF. The CDR3 region has the DNA TGTGCCAGCAGCTCCCAGGGGGCCACTGAAGCTTTCTTT.

The rearrangement links TRBV18 to TRBJ1-1, with a weak D call TRBD1 (5 bases). The V gene's germline CDR1 is KGHSH and CDR2 LQKENI. There are 13 residues in the CDR3. The ends were cut back, 4 bases at V and 0 bases at J, with 6 bases in the middle. Here the CDR3 reads CASSRGLNTEAFF. CDR3 DNA sequence: TGTGCCAGCTCACGGGGCCTGAACACTGAAGCTTTCTTT.

The J gene is TRBJ1-2, the V gene TRBV6-6; a possible D gene is TRBD1 (5 bases). Per germline, CDR1 MNHNY and CDR2 SVGAGI (reference sequence). The CDR3 length is 13 residues. V lost 7 bases to trimming and J lost 4 bases, with 13 bases between them. The CDR3, as DNA: TGTGCCAGCACCCTATTAACAGGCTATGGCTACACCTTC. It is translated as CASTLLTGYGYTF.

This clone turned up a few times. J is TRBJ2-3 and V is TRBV7-9, with unresolved D. The CDR3 spans 15 residues. CDR1 and CDR2 (germline): SEHNR, FQNEAQ (reference sequence). Trimming removed 1 base at V and 5 bases at J, with 13 bases between. The CDR3 spells CASSLGGYSEDTQYF. CDR3 sequence (DNA): TGTGCCAGCAGCTTAGGAGGATATTCTGAAGATACGCAGTATTTT.

This sequence joins TRBV30 and TRBJ1-2, with TRBD1 matching over 10 bases. The CDR3 covers 19 residues. In germline, CDR1 is GTSNPN, CDR2 SVGIG (reference sequence). V shed 0 bases, J shed 8 bases, and the junction held 21 bases outside the gene matches. The CDR3, as DNA: TGTGCCTGGAGTGTAATGAGGGGGCTCCGGGGACAGGGGAAGGAGGGCTACACCTTC. Its translation: CAWSVMRGLRGQGKEGYTF.

In this sample, this clone turned up many times. CDR3 sequence reads: CASSQFPPGSSYNEQFF. The CDR3 nucleotides are TGCGCCAGCAGCCAATTCCCGCCTGGTAGCTCCTACAATGAGCAGTTCTTC. This chain links TRBV4-3 with TRBJ2-1; D unclear. From germline, CDR1 is LGHNA and CDR2 YSLEER. The CDR3 length is 17 residues. The V end was cut by 2 bases, the J end by 0 bases, with 14 bases between.

This clone was seen a handful of times. The CDR3 loop reads CASSEAAGQDYGYTF. The CDR3 DNA is TGTGCCAGCAGTGAAGCGGCGGGACAGGACTATGGCTACACCTTC. V is TRBV6-1 and J is TRBJ1-2; 8 bases match TRBD1. J gave up 3 bases and V 0 bases, and 3 bases lay outside the gene matches. CDR1 and CDR2 (germline): MNHNS, SASEGT. The CDR3 runs to 15 residues.

This chain connects TRBV7-2 to TRBJ1-5, with D perhaps TRBD1 (6 bases). Trimming took 3 bases from V and 4 from J, leaving 10 bases between them. This CDR3 comprises 14 residues. CDR1 and CDR2 from the germline V gene are SGHTA and FQGNSA. The CDR3 region is CASSLTGMNQPQHF. As DNA, the CDR3 is TGTGCCAGCAGCTTGACAGGAATGAATCAGCCCCAGCATTTT.

This chain links TRBV4-1 with TRBJ2-5; D may be TRBD1 (5 bases). This CDR3 has 14 amino acids. In germline, CDR1 is MGHRA, CDR2 YSYEKL. Trimming pared 3 bases from V and 2 bases from J, leaving 10 bases between. CDR3 region: CASSHVGHQETQYF. The CDR3 DNA reads TGCGCCAGCAGCCACGTAGGACATCAAGAGACCCAGTACTTC.

This clone was seen only a few times. The chain links TRBV7-6 to TRBJ2-7; 10 positions match TRBD1. Germline CDR1 and CDR2: SGHVS and FNYEAQ. V gave up 6 bases and J gave up 6 bases; unmatched junction bases: 11. The CDR3 covers 15 residues. The DNA for the CDR3 is TGTGCCAGCAGTTCCGGACAGGGGGGAACAGGCGAGCAGTACTTC. It specifies CASSSGQGGTGEQYF.

The chain couples TRBV30 to TRBJ2-5, with D unresolved. With 7 bases removed from V and 6 bases from J, the gap between germline ends came to 15 bases. There are 12 residues in the CDR3. The germline gives CDR1 GTSNPN, CDR2 SVGIG (reference sequence). DNA of the CDR3: TGTGCCTCCCACGGTGTCGACAAGACCCAGTACTTC. This translates into CASHGVDKTQYF.